The 7 T cell receptor beta chains listed next were all sequenced from one sample in a study of T cell responses to AZD1222 COVID-19 vaccine. Data came from immunoSEQ multiplex PCR; TCRdb stores just in-frame clones and leaves some out. The table includes about 130,000 clones, 80% to 90% detected once. Here the sequenced sample was peripheral blood, taken on day 0 of AZD1222 vaccination. The receptors derive from an adult in good health.

This rearrangement joins TRBV7-9 to TRBJ1-5; no reliable D call. V was clipped by 2 bases and J by 6 bases, with 8 bases between them. Germline V gene lookup returns CDR1 SEHNR and CDR2 FQNEAQ (reference sequence). The CDR3 covers 13 residues. The CDR3 DNA follows: TGTGCCAGCAGCTTAATTCAGTCTCAGCCCCAGCATTTT. Its translation is CASSLIQSQPQHF.

The chain carries TRBV7-9 and TRBJ1-3; D not certain. Germline CDR1 SEHNR, CDR2 FQNEAQ (reference sequence). V lost 2 bases, J lost 1 base, and 15 bases lay in between. The CDR3 is 17 residues long. The DNA of the CDR3 is TGTGCCAGCAGCTTATCACTGGGGAGCGGATCTGGAAACACCATATATTTT. It is translated as CASSLSLGSGSGNTIYF.

The V and J genes are TRBV5-6 and TRBJ2-5; 9 nucleotides align to TRBD2. CDR1 and CDR2 from the germline V gene are SGHDT and YYEEEE. The CDR3 contains 13 residues. The junction had 6 bases not matched to a gene; V was cut back by 3 bases and J by 9 bases. The CDR3 sequence: CASSSKREDPQYF. In DNA form, the CDR3 reads TGTGCCAGCAGCTCCAAGCGGGAGGATCCCCAGTACTTC.

This chain's CDR3 is CASSLETGSTGELFF. The CDR3 coding sequence is TGTGCCAGCAGCTTGGAGACAGGGAGTACCGGGGAGCTGTTTTTT. This sequence joins TRBV7-3 and TRBJ2-2, with 7 positions matching TRBD1. Germline V gene sequence: CDR1 SGHTA, CDR2 FQGTGA. The CDR3 consists of 15 residues. Trimming removed 3 bases from V and 5 bases from J; junction bases left unmatched: 6. The full variable domain, in which reference TRBV7-3 and TRBJ2-2 provide the parts outside the CDR3, is GAGVSQTPSNKVTEKGKYVELRCDPISGHTALYWYRQSLGQGPEFLIYFQGTGAADDSGLPNDRFFAVRPEGSVSTLKIQRTERGDSAVYLCASSLETGSTGELFFGEGSRLTVL.

The gene calls are TRBV6-6 and TRBJ2-1; D unresolved. Germline CDR1 MNHNY, CDR2 SVGAGI (reference sequence). This CDR3 comprises 13 residues. The V end lost 7 bases, the J end lost 5 bases, and 12 bases lay between the germline ends. CDR3 coding DNA: TGTGCCAGCATTTGGGAATACAACAATGAGCAGTTCTTC. Its protein product is CASIWEYNNEQFF.

The rearrangement links TRBV2 to TRBJ1-3, with D unresolved. V was shortened by 1 base and J by 0 bases, with 7 bases between the two germline ends. This CDR3 is built from 15 residues. Germline assignment: CDR1 SNHLY and CDR2 FYNNEI. For the CDR3, the DNA is TGTGCCAGCAGTGAAGGACGGACCTCTGGAAACACCATATATTTT. Amino acid sequence: CASSEGRTSGNTIYF.

V usage is TRBV5-4 and J usage is TRBJ1-5; TRBD1 matches at 10 bases. The germline gives CDR1 SGHNT, CDR2 YYREEE (reference sequence). V was clipped by 4 bases and J by 2 bases; unmatched bases: 3. This CDR3 is 15 amino acids long. The CDR3 DNA reads as TGTGCCAGCAGCCTCGGGACAGGGGGCAATCAGCCCCAGCATTTT. Translation: CASSLGTGGNQPQHF.